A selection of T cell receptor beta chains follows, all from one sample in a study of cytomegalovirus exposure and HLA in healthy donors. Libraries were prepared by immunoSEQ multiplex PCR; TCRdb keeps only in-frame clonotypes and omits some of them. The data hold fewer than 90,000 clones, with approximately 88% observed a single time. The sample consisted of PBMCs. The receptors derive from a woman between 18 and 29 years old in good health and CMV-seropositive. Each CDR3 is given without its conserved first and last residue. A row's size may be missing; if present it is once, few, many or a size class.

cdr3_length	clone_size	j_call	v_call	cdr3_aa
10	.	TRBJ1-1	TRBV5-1	ASSFGNTEAF
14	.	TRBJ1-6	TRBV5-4	ASSFSRQGRGSPLH
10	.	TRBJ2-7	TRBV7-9	ASSSSMWTQY
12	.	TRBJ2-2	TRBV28	ASSSGQTTGELF
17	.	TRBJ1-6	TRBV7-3	ASSDPIVAGGFFNSPLH
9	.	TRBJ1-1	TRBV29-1	SGVGNTEAF
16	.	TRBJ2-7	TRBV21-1	ASSKGPGGQTQAYEQY
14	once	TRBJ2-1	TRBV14	ASSQIYGSDYNEQF
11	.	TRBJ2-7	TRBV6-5	ASSDRTAYEQY
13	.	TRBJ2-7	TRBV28	ASSLEPGNLGEQY
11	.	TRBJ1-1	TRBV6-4	ASTPGVNTEAF
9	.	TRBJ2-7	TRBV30	AWSTQGEQY
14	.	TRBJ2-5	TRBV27	ASSLRGDPRGETQY
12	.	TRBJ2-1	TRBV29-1	SARSGGRNNEQF
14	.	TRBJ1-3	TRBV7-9	ASSPSTGDLGNTIY
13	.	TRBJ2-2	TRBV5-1	ASSPLSANTGELF
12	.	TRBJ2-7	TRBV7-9	ASSRRDRSYEQY
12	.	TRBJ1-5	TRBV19	ASSRQNANQPQH
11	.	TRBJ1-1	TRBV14	ASSQGGWTEAF
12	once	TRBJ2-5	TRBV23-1	ASSQPSRAQTQY
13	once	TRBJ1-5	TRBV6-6	ASSYSTGGGQPQH
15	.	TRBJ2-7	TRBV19	ASSITSNARISYEQY
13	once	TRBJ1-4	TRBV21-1	ASSKKTHRGEKLF
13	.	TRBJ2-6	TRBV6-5	ASSYSYSGANVLT
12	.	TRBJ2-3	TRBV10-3	ASQRGGHSDTQY
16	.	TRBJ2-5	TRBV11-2	ASSYPSGVSGGKETQY
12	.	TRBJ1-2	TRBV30	AWSVLGTNYGYT
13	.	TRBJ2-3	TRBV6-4	ASSDSAGGPDTQY
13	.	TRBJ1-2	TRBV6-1	ASSEGPGQGGGYT
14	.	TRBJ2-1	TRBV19	ASSIVAGGYYNEQF
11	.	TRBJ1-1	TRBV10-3	AIYREGATEAF
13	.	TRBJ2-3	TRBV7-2	ASSLDFSDTDTQY
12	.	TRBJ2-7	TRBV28	ASRSQGSSYEQY
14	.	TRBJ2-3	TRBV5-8	ASSLGFRGGLDTQY
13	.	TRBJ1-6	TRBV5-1	ASCPESSYNSPLH
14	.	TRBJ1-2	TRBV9	ASSGSGGGAGYGYT
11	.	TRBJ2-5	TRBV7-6	ASSLSPGETQY
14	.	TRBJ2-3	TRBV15	ATSTSPDTYTDTQY
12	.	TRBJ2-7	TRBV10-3	AISEPELRVEQY
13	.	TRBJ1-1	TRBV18	ASSPPGGRDTEAF
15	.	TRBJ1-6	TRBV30	AWSPTGKSSYNSPLH
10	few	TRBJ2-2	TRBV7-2	ASSFYTGELF
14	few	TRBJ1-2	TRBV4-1	ASSQPLEQAMSIYT
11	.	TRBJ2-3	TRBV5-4	ASSLAGGDTQY
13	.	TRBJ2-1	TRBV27	ASSLSGALYNEQF
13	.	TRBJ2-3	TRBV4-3	ASSQDPPIQGGQY
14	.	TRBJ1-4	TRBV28	ASSPLTGGINEKLF
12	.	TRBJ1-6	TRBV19	ASNDRGWNSPLH
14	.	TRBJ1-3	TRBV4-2	ASSLFGDISGNTIY
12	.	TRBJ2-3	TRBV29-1	SVESTGIPDTQY
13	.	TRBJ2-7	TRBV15	ATSSDEGTTPEQY
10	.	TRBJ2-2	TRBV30	AWSSGPGELF
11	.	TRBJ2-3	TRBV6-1	ASSDPWADTQY
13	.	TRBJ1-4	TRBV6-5	ASSYSGGSNEKLF
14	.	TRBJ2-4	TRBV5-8	ASSLGQLLAKNIQY
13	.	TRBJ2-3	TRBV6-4	ASSETSGGTDTQY
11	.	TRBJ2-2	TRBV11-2	ASGQGMDGELF
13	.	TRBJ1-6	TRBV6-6	ASSSLTGGNSPLH
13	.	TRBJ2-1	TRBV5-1	ASSLTAGGLGEQF
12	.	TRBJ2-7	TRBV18	ASSNSGGSYEQY